These 4 T cell receptor beta chains were all obtained from the same sample, sequenced in a study of shared clonotypes between healthy human individuals. TCRdb's copy holds only in-frame clones and misses some; the assay was immunoSEQ multiplex PCR. The table lists millions of clones, 90% to 95% of them singletons. The sample taken for sequencing was naive CD4+ T cells sorted from blood. This sample's subset: CD45RA+ positively selected. The receptor set was obtained from a man aged 18-30 years in good health.

The V gene is TRBV7-2, the J gene TRBJ1-4; D may be TRBD1 (5 bases). The CDR3 is 15 amino acids. V was shortened by 5 bases and J by 0 bases, with 10 bases between the two germline ends. Germline V gene data show CDR1 as SGHTA and CDR2 as FQGNSA. CDR3 in amino acids: CASSRDGSTNEKLFF. As DNA, the CDR3 is TGTGCCAGCAGCCGGGACGGCTCAACTAATGAAAAACTGTTTTTT.

The V gene is TRBV6-5, the J gene TRBJ2-1; 11 bases are shared with TRBD2. This CDR3 is built from 15 residues. V trimming: 6 bases; J trimming: 7 bases; junction bases outside the gene matches: 8. Germline V gene sequence: CDR1 MNHEY, CDR2 SVGAGI. DNA of the CDR3: TGTGCCAGCAGGCTACTAGCGGGAGCTAGTAATGAGCAGTTCTTC. Its protein product is CASRLLAGASNEQFF.

V and J are TRBV7-9 and TRBJ2-3, with a weak D call TRBD1 (5 bases). Germline V gene sequence: CDR1 SEHNR, CDR2 FQNEAQ (reference sequence). Trimming shortened V by 5 bases and J by 2 bases, and 14 bases separated the two germline ends. This CDR3 region has 15 residues. CDR3 protein: CASSRLQGNTDTQYF. DNA for the CDR3: TGTGCCAGCAGCCGACTTCAGGGAAACACAGATACGCAGTATTTT.

The chain is built from TRBV6-6 and TRBJ1-1; D possibly corresponds to TRBD1 (5 bases). This CDR3 region has 15 residues. Germline V gene sequence: CDR1 MNHNY, CDR2 SVGAGI (reference sequence). V lost 4 bases, J lost 4 bases, and 16 bases lay in between. DNA of the CDR3: TGTGCCAGCAGTTCGGGACGACGGGGGTCCACTGAAGCTTTCTTT. This gives the protein CASSSGRRGSTEAFF.